Below, 31 T cell receptor beta chains from the same sample are listed, as sequenced in a study of low-dose radiotherapy and immunotherapy resistance in tumors. Gene-specific TRAV and TRBV primers were used for first-strand cDNA, covering alpha and beta chains. TCRs were put through around 20 PCR cycles of amplification with Phusion. A constant-region primer and the V-primer adapter served as the primer pair. Each CDR3 protein is one row after TCRdb ran MiXCR on the reads. The data contain about 84,000 distinct CDR3 sequences, around a sixth of them singletons. Time point given: after trial treatment. Treatment in this sample: LDRT plus nivolumab, ipilimumab, low-dose cyclophosphamide and aspirin (RACIN trial). The source was PBMCs, collected after low-dose radiotherapy plus immunotherapy. The source is a male donor with prostate cancer.

Ten or more counts support this clonotype. The chain employs TRBV20-1 and TRBJ2-5; 13 nucleotides match TRBD2. The CDR3 has 17 amino acids. Per the germline V gene, CDR1 is DFQATT and CDR2 is SNEGSKA (reference sequence). The J segment lost 7 bases and the V segment lost 6 bases, leaving 17 bases of the junction unmatched. The CDR3 DNA follows: TGCAGTGCCCCTGGTGTGGGACTAGCGGGACCCCCGCTGACCCAGTACTTC. Translating gives CSAPGVGLAGPPLTQYF.

This clonotype appeared many times. The rearrangement links TRBV6-5 to TRBJ2-5; D ambiguous. Looked up from germline, CDR1 is MNHEY and CDR2 is SVGAGI. V lost 5 bases and J 9 bases, leaving 13 bases between the germline ends. CDR3 size: 12 residues. Written as DNA, the CDR3 is TGTGCCAGCAGTCCCGACCGGGTGGCCCAGTACTTC. As protein: CASSPDRVAQYF.

The sample holds many counts of this clonotype. In nucleotides, the CDR3 is TGCGCCAGCAGCCAAGAAGGGAGGACAGATACGCAGTATTTT. Amino acid sequence: CASSQEGRTDTQYF. This chain uses TRBV4-1 with TRBJ2-3, with a possible D match to TRBD2 (6 bases). Trimming cost V 0 bases and J 3 bases, with 7 bases left between them. The CDR3 consists of 14 residues. CDR1 and CDR2 (germline): MGHRA, YSYEKL.

Ten or more counts support this clonotype. The V gene is TRBV3-1, the J gene TRBJ2-1; 11 bases are a match to TRBD1. CDR3 length: 14 residues. CDR1 and CDR2 (germline): LGHDT, YNNKEL (reference sequence). Trimming at V came to 4 bases and at J to 10 bases, leaving 6 bases not matched to a gene. The CDR3 protein is CASSRDRGATEQFF. Written as DNA, the CDR3 is TGTGCCAGCAGCCGGGACAGGGGGGCCACGGAGCAGTTCTTC.

This clonotype was observed many times. The chain combines TRBV18 with TRBJ1-4; D gene ambiguous. Deletions cut 3 bases from V and 7 bases from J, with 15 bases between. The germline V gene has CDR1 KGHSH and CDR2 LQKENI. The CDR3 runs to 15 residues. The DNA for the CDR3 is TGTGCCAGCTCACCCGACTCGGGGATCCTTGAAAAACTGTTTTTT. Translated: CASSPDSGILEKLFF.

This clonotype was found many times. The CDR3 bases are TGTGCCAGTAGCCCCGCCGGGCAACTATTAGCCAAAAACATTCAGTACTTC. Its translation: CASSPAGQLLAKNIQYF. The chain recombines TRBV19 with TRBJ2-4; D is unclear. The ends were cut back, 6 bases at V and 0 bases at J, with 18 bases in the middle. Per the germline V gene, CDR1 is LNHDA and CDR2 is SQIVND (reference sequence). The CDR3 is 17 amino acids.

The chain joins TRBV5-3 to TRBJ2-6, with 8 bases that match TRBD1. TRBV5-3 is recorded as an ORF, its role being uncertain. CDR3 length: 18 amino acids. V was clipped by 8 bases and J by 0 bases; unmatched bases: 13. The CDR3: CASSVTGALPSGANVLTF. As DNA, the CDR3 is TGTGCCAGCAGCGTGACAGGGGCCCTCCCCTCTGGGGCCAACGTCCTGACTTTC.

This clonotype was recorded many times. The rearrangement joins TRBV18 to TRBJ2-1, with TRBD1 as a possible D gene (6 bases). V lost 0 bases and J 9 bases, leaving 15 bases between the germline ends. CDR1 KGHSH and CDR2 LQKENI come from the germline V gene. The length of the CDR3 is 15 residues. Here the CDR3 reads CASSPPGQGSSEQFF. CDR3 coding DNA: TGTGCCAGCTCACCACCCGGTCAGGGGTCGAGTGAGCAGTTCTTC.

This clonotype was seen at least ten times. The chain carries TRBV30 and TRBJ1-1; D unresolved. The V and J ends lost 4 bases and 1 base respectively, with 10 bases between them. Per the germline V gene, CDR1 is GTSNPN and CDR2 is SVGIG (reference sequence). The CDR3 is 13 amino acids. This CDR3 is CAWNRVWNTEAFF. The CDR3 DNA follows: TGTGCCTGGAATCGGGTGTGGAACACTGAAGCTTTCTTT. Full variable domain (rest looked up from reference TRBV30 and TRBJ1-1): SQTIHQWPATLVQPVGSPLSLECTVEGTSNPNLYWYRQAAGRGLQLLFYSVGIGQISSEVPQNLSASRPQDRQFILSSKKLLLSDSGFYLCAWNRVWNTEAFFGQGTRLTVV.

This clonotype has ten or more counts. This chain uses TRBV7-2 with TRBJ2-1; D gene ambiguous. Trimming took 2 bases from V and 9 from J, leaving 11 bases between them. Germline lookup yields CDR1 SGHTA and CDR2 FQGNSA. The CDR3 runs to 13 residues. CDR3 coding DNA: TGTGCCAGCAGCTTACGCAAGGCAATTGAGCAGTTCTTC. Translation: CASSLRKAIEQFF.

This clonotype was recorded many times. V usage is TRBV27 and J usage is TRBJ2-1; 7 nucleotides agree with TRBD1. V lost 4 bases to trimming and J lost 3 bases; unmatched junction nucleotides: 6. The germline V gene encodes CDR1 MNHEY and CDR2 SMNVEV (reference sequence). The CDR3 covers 15 residues. This CDR3 reads CASSSSDRYYNEQFF. In nucleotides, the CDR3 is TGTGCCAGCAGTTCCTCGGACAGGTACTACAATGAGCAGTTCTTC.

By sample fraction, this clonotype is medium-sized. The V gene is TRBV28, the J gene TRBJ1-5; weak D call: TRBD1 (6 bases). V was pared by 6 bases and J by 3 bases, with 15 bases between. The CDR3 is 15 amino acids. CDR1 and CDR2 from the germline V gene are MDHEN and SYDVKM. Here the CDR3 reads CASSATTGLNQPQHF. The CDR3 region has the DNA TGTGCCAGCAGCGCGACCACAGGGCTCAATCAGCCCCAGCATTTT.

This clonotype has ten or more counts. The rearrangement uses TRBV10-3 and TRBJ2-2; 7 nucleotides agree with TRBD2. Germline CDR1 is ENHRY and CDR2 is SYGVKD. Trimming removed 7 bases from V and 5 bases from J; junction bases left unmatched: 10. This CDR3 has 15 residues. The CDR3 DNA sequence: TGTGCCATCACCGCCTTCAGCGGGGAGACCGGGGAGCTGTTTTTT. Residues: CAITAFSGETGELFF.

The rearrangement links TRBV30 to TRBJ1-5; 8 bases are shared with TRBD1. V trimming: 2 bases; J trimming: 1 base; junction bases outside the gene matches: 4. Germline lookup yields CDR1 GTSNPN and CDR2 SVGIG (reference sequence). The CDR3 length is 15 residues. CDR3 DNA sequence: TGTGCCTGGAGTCAGGGGGCATCGAGCAATCAGCCCCAGCATTTT. This gives the protein CAWSQGASSNQPQHF.

The gene calls are TRBV5-1 and TRBJ2-3; 7 positions match TRBD1. This CDR3 has 14 amino acids. Trimming removed 4 bases from V and 4 bases from J; junction bases left unmatched: 6. The germline V gene has CDR1 SGHRS and CDR2 YFSETQ. Here the CDR3 DNA reads TGCGCCAGCAGCGCTACAGGGGCGGCAGATACGCAGTATTTT. It translates to CASSATGAADTQYF.

The table lists this clonotype with a few counts. The V call is TRBV19, the J call TRBJ1-1; a weak D match, TRBD1 (6 bases). The CDR3 is 13 residues long. Trimming shortened V by 7 bases and J by 5 bases, and 14 bases separated the two germline ends. Germline assignment: CDR1 LNHDA and CDR2 SQIVND (reference sequence). CDR3 residues: CASIGPGATEAFF. The CDR3, as DNA: TGTGCCAGTATCGGTCCGGGGGCGACTGAAGCTTTCTTT.

About this clonotype itself: A read error is the likely source, as a far larger clone sits one nucleotide away. The chain recombines TRBV1 with TRBJ2-7; no check of the table's D call, TRBD1, against the DNA was made. TRBV1 is classified as a pseudogene. The CDR3 covers 19 residues. CDR3 coding DNA: TGCACCAGCAGCCAAGTGATGGCGTCTCGTCCGGGAGCCCACTACGAGCAGTACTTC. Translating it yields CTSSQVMASRPGAHYEQYF.

A word on this clonotype: A far larger clone is one nucleotide away, so this likely arose from a read error. The J gene is TRBJ2-5, the V gene TRBV4-3; D might be TRBD1 (6 bases). Germline values: CDR1 LGHNA, CDR2 YSLEER. Trimming left V 4 bases short and J 3 bases short, with 12 bases between. This CDR3 comprises 14 residues. The CDR3 DNA follows: TGCGCCAGCAGCCCCACGAGGGGGAAAGAGACCCAGTACTTC. It translates to CASSPTRGKETQYF.

The sample holds a few counts of this clonotype. A far larger clone is only one base removed, so a read error is likely. The CDR3 reads CASSRTSVYNEQYF. In nucleotides, the CDR3 is TGTGCCAGCAGTCGGACTAGCGTCTACAATGAGCAGTACTTC. V and J are TRBV27 and TRBJ2-5, with TRBD2 identical over 9 bases. Germline CDR1 and CDR2: MNHEY and SMNVEV (reference sequence). After removal of 5 bases from V and 11 bases from J, the junction contained 12 bases not matched to a gene. CDR3 length equals 14 residues.

Many counts were recorded for this clonotype. The chain joins TRBV29-1 to TRBJ2-7, with D uncertain. Germline loops: CDR1 SQVTM, CDR2 ANQGSEA. The CDR3 consists of 14 residues. The V and J ends lost 5 bases and 0 bases respectively, with 14 bases between them. The CDR3 DNA reads TGCAGCGTTAGGACCGGGCGAAACTCCTACGAGCAGTACTTC. This sequence encodes CSVRTGRNSYEQYF.

This clonotype was counted at least ten times. The chain combines TRBV3-1 with TRBJ2-7; D is unclear. Germline V gene data show CDR1 as LGHDT and CDR2 as YNNKEL (reference sequence). Deletions cut 5 bases from V and 4 bases from J, with 6 bases between. This CDR3 has 11 residues. The CDR3 sequence: CASSFRYEQYF. CDR3 nucleotide sequence: TGTGCCAGCAGCTTCCGGTACGAGCAGTACTTC.

The sample holds many counts of this clonotype. The chain recombines TRBV28 with TRBJ2-1; D may be TRBD2 (5 bases). From germline, CDR1 is MDHEN and CDR2 SYDVKM. The V end was cut by 3 bases, the J end by 7 bases, with 16 bases between. The CDR3 extends over 15 amino acids. The CDR3 sequence: CASSFVGAPRNEQFF. For the CDR3, the DNA is TGTGCCAGCAGTTTTGTGGGAGCCCCTAGGAATGAGCAGTTCTTC.

This clonotype was detected many times. V and J are TRBV18 and TRBJ1-5; D gene ambiguous. Deletions cut 3 bases from V and 11 bases from J, with 20 bases between. The germline V gene encodes CDR1 KGHSH and CDR2 LQKENI. This CDR3 contains 15 residues. The CDR3 loop is CASSPGEQAGATQHF. Here the CDR3 DNA reads TGTGCCAGCTCACCGGGTGAGCAGGCGGGAGCGACCCAGCATTTT. The whole variable domain, remainder taken from reference TRBV18 and TRBJ1-5, is NAGVMQNPRHLVRRRGQEARLRCSPMKGHSHVYWYRQLPEEGLKFMVYLQKENIIDESGMPKERFSAEFPKEGPSILRIQQVVRGDSAAYFCASSPGEQAGATQHFGDGTRLSIL.

This clonotype came up many times. The CDR3 sequence: CSATPTGSGETQYF. CDR3 sequence (DNA): TGCAGCGCCACACCCACCGGGAGCGGAGAGACCCAGTACTTC. This chain connects TRBV29-1 to TRBJ2-5, with D possibly TRBD2 on 6 matching bases. This CDR3 is 14 amino acids long. CDR1 SQVTM and CDR2 ANQGSEA come from the germline V gene. Trimming took off 7 bases at V and 4 bases at J, with 19 bases between the two ends.

In its sample, this clonotype was seen many times. This chain uses TRBV19 with TRBJ2-7, with a weak D call TRBD2 (5 bases). The CDR3 length is 13 residues. Germline values: CDR1 LNHDA, CDR2 SQIVND (reference sequence). Between the trimmed V and J ends, which lost 4 bases and 2 bases, there was a span of 9 bases. CDR3 amino acids: CASSKDGTYEQYF. The CDR3 DNA follows: TGTGCCAGTAGTAAGGACGGGACCTACGAGCAGTACTTC.

This clonotype was detected ten times or more. The V gene is TRBV28, the J gene TRBJ2-3; either TRBD1 or TRBD2 may supply D (6 bases each). CDR3 length: 14 residues. V shed 3 bases and J shed 2 bases, with 9 bases lying between them. The germline gives CDR1 MDHEN, CDR2 SYDVKM. Written as DNA, the CDR3 is TGTGCCAGCAGTTTGGGGGGCAACACAGATACGCAGTATTTT. Translating gives CASSLGGNTDTQYF. Full variable domain (remainder filled in from reference TRBV28 and TRBJ2-3): DVKVTQSSRYLVKRTGEKVFLECVQDMDHENMFWYRQDPGLGLRLIYFSYDVKMKEKGDIPEGYSVSREKKERFSLILESASTNQTSMYLCASSLGGNTDTQYFGPGTRLTVL.

This clonotype was seen repeatedly, ten times or more. This chain links TRBV12-3 or TRBV12-4 with TRBJ2-3; D possibly uses TRBD1 or TRBD2 (5 bases each). The CDR3 consists of 11 residues. Between the trimmed V and J ends, which lost 8 bases and 4 bases, there was a span of 7 bases. The CDR3 reads CASQGPDTQYF. CDR3 coding DNA: TGTGCCAGCCAGGGACCAGATACGCAGTATTTT.

Many counts were recorded for this clonotype. V usage is TRBV4-3 and J usage is TRBJ2-5, with 9 positions matching TRBD2. Unmatched junction bases numbered 4, after V lost 0 bases and J lost 5 bases. Germline-derived CDR1 and CDR2 are LGHNA and YSLEER. The CDR3 sequence is 15 residues long. The chain's CDR3 is CASSQEREGRETQYF. CDR3 coding DNA: TGCGCCAGCAGCCAAGAGCGGGAGGGCCGGGAGACCCAGTACTTC.

This clonotype was recorded at least ten times. The chain employs TRBV12-3 or TRBV12-4 and TRBJ1-1, with D possibly TRBD1 on 5 matching bases. Trimming removed 1 base at V and 4 bases at J, with 10 bases between. This CDR3 contains 14 residues. CDR3 sequence: CASSLGQGGTEAFF. In DNA form, the CDR3 reads TGTGCCAGCAGTTTAGGGCAGGGAGGCACTGAAGCTTTCTTT.

This clonotype has at least ten counts. One end of the junction fails to match germline, which may point to a read error. This chain links TRBV4-2 with TRBJ2-5; maybe TRBD1 (6 bases). The germline V gene encodes CDR1 LGHNA and CDR2 YNFKEQ. The CDR3 loop spans 14 amino acids. Here the CDR3 DNA reads TGTGCCAGCAGTCAAGACCAGGGCCCAGGGGCCCAGTACTTC. Translating it yields CASSQDQGPGAQYF.

This clonotype was seen repeatedly, ten times or more. V is TRBV4-1 and J is TRBJ1-4; perhaps TRBD1 as D (5 bases). CDR3 length equals 16 residues. V was cut by 0 bases and J by 6 bases, with 14 bases left in between. Germline V CDR1 and CDR2: MGHRA, YSYEKL. In DNA form, the CDR3 reads TGCGCCAGCAGCCAAGATTGGAGGGGAGGACATGAAAAACTGTTTTTT. Its protein is CASSQDWRGGHEKLFF.